Sequencing of this TCR beta chain was carried out in a study of shared T cell receptors in the human thymus. The protocol was immunoSEQ multiplex PCR, while the TCRdb copy is restricted to in-frame clones and leaves out a portion. The top ten hold 0.0094% of the sample, which has 500,000 to 850,000 clones, over 75% seen once. Trimming shortened V by 1 base and J by 7 bases, and 20 bases separated the two germline ends. The germline V gene has CDR1 SGHAT and CDR2 FQNNGV. The CDR3 is 17 amino acids. In addition, the sample was reused for a study of human thymus T cells.

This chain joins TRBV11-2 and TRBJ1-5, with D possibly TRBD1 on 6 matching bases. Material: thymocytes. The TCR was taken from a boy under two years old with a congenital heart defect. The CDR3, as DNA: TGTGCCAGCAGCTTAGTATCTCCAAACAGGGAGAGGCAGCCCCAGCATTTT. It codes for CASSLVSPNRERQPQHF.